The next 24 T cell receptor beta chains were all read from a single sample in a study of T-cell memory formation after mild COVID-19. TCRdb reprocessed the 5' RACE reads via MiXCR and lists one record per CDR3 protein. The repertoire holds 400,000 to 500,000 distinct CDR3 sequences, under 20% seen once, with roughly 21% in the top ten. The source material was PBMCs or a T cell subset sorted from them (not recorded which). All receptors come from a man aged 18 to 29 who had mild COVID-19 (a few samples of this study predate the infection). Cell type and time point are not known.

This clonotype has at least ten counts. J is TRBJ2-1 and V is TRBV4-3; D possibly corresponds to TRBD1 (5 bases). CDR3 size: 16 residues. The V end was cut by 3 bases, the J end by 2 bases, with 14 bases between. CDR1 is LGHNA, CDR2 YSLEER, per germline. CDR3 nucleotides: TGCGCCAGCAGCCAGACCCCGCAGGGTACCTACAATGAGCAGTTCTTC. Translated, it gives CASSQTPQGTYNEQFF.

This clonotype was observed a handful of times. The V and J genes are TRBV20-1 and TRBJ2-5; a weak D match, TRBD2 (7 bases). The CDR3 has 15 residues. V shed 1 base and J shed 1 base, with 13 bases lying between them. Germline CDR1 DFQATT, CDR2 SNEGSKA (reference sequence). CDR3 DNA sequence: TGCAGTGCTAGAGCGGCCGGGGGGCCCCAAGAGACCCAGTACTTC. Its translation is CSARAAGGPQETQYF.

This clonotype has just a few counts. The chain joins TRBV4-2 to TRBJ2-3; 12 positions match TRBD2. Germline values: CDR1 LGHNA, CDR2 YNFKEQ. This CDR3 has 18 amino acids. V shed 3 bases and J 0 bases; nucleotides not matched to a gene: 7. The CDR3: CASSHLAGGLPSTDTQYF. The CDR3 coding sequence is TGTGCCAGCAGCCATCTAGCGGGGGGGCTCCCCAGCACAGATACGCAGTATTTT.

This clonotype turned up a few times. The CDR3 is CASSWAGTGNEQYV. The CDR3 DNA sequence: TGTGCCAGCAGCTGGGCCGGGACAGGGAACGAGCAGTACGTC. The V and J genes are TRBV5-6 and TRBJ2-7; 9 bases align to TRBD1. Trimming removed 3 bases from V and 5 bases from J; junction bases left unmatched: 6. The CDR3 extends over 14 amino acids. CDR1 is SGHDT, CDR2 YYEEEE, per germline.

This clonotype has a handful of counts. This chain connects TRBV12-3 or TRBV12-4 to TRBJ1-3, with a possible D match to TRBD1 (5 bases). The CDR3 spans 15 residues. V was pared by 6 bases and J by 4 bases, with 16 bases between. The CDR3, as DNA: TGTGCCAGCAGGGGTTCCATCAGGGAAGGAAACACCATATATTTT. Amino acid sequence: CASRGSIREGNTIYF.

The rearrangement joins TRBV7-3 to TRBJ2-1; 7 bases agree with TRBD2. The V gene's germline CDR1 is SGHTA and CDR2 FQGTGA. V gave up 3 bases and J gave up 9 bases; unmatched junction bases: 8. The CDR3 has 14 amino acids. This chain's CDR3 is CASSFLGGGSEQFF. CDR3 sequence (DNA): TGTGCCAGCAGCTTCCTGGGCGGGGGAAGTGAGCAGTTCTTC.

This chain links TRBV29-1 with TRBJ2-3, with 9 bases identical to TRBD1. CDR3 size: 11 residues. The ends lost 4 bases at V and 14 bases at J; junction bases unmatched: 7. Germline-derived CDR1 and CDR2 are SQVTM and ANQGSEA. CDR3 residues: CSVGTRDRAYF. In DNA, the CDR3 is TGCAGCGTTGGGACGCGGGACAGGGCGTATTTT.

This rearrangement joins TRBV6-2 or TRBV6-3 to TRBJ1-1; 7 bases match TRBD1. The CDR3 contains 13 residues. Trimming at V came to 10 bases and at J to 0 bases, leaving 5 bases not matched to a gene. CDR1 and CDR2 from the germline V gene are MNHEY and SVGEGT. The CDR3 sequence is CATGGQMNTEAFF. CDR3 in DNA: TGTGCCACCGGGGGACAGATGAACACTGAAGCTTTCTTT.

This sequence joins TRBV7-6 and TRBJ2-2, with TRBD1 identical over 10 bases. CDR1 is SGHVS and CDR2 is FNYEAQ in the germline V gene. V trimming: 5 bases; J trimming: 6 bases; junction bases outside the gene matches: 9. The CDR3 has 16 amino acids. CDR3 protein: CASSLPDRGIAGELFF. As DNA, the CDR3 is TGTGCCAGCAGCCTCCCGGACAGGGGGATCGCCGGGGAGCTGTTTTTT.

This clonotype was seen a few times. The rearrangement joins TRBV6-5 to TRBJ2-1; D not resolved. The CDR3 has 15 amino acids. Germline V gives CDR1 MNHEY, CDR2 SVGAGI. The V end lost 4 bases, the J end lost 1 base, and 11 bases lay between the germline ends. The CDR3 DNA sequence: TGTGCCAGCAGTTTTGGACCGAGATCCTACAATGAGCAGTTCTTC. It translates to CASSFGPRSYNEQFF.

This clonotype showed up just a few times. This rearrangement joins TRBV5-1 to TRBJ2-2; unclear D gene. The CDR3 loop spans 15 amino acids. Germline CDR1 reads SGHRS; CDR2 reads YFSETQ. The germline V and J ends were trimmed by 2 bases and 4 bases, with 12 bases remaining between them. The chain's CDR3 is CASSFSGIGTGELFF. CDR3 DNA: TGCGCCAGCAGCTTTTCTGGGATAGGCACCGGGGAGCTGTTTTTT. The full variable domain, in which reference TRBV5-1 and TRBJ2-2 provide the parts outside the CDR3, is KAGVTQTPRYLIKTRGQQVTLSCSPISGHRSVSWYQQTPGQGLQFLFEYFSETQRNKGNFPGRFSGRQFSNSRSEMNVSTLELGDSALYLCASSFSGIGTGELFFGEGSRLTVL.

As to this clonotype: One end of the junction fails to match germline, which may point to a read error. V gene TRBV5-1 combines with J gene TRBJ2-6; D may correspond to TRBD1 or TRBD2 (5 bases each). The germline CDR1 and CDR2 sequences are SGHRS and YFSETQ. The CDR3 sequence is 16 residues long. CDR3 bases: TGCGCCGGCAGCCCTGGGGGAGTCCCTGGGGCCAACGTCCTGACTTTC. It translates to CAGSPGGVPGANVLTF.

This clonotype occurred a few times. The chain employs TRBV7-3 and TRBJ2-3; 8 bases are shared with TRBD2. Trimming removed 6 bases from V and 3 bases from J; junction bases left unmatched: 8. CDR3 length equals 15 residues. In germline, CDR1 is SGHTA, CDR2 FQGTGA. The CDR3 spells CASRAAGGATDTQYF. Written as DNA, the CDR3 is TGTGCCAGCAGAGCTGCCGGGGGGGCGACAGATACGCAGTATTTT.

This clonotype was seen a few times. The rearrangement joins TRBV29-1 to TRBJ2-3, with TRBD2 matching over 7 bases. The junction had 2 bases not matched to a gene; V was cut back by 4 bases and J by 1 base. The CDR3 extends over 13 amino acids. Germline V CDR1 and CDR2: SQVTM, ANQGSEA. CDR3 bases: TGCAGCGTTGCCCGGGGGGGCACAGATACGCAGTATTTT. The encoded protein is CSVARGGTDTQYF.

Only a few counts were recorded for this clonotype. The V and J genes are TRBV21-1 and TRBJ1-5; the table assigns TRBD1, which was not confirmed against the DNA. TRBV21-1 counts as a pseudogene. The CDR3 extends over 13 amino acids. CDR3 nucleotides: TGTGCCAGCAGCACGGGACAGAATCAGCCCCAGCATTTT. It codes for CASSTGQNQPQHF.

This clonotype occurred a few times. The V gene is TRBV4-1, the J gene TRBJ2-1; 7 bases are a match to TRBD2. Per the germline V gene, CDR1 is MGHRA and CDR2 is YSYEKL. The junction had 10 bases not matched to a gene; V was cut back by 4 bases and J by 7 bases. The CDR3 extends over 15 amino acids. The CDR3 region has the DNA TGCGCCAGCAGCCCTCATCCAGCGGGGAAGAATGAGCAGTTCTTC. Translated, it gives CASSPHPAGKNEQFF.

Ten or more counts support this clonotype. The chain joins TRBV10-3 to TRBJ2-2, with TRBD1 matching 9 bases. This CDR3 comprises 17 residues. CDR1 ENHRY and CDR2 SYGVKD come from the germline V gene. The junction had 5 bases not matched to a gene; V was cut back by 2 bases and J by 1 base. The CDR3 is CAISERGDRVNTGELFF. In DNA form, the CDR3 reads TGTGCCATCAGTGAGCGCGGGGACAGGGTGAACACCGGGGAGCTGTTTTTT.

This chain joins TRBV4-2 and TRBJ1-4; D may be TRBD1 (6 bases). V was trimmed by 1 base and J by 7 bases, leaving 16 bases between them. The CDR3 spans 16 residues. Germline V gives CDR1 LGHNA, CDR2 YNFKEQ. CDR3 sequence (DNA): TGTGCCAGCAGCCAAGCCACCGGAGGGGGGGGTGAAAAACTGTTTTTT. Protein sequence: CASSQATGGGGEKLFF.

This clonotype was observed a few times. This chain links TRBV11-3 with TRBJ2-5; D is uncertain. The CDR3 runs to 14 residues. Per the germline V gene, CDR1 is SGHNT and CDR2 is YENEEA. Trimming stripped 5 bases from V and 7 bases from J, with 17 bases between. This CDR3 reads CASSKRAGSGTQYF. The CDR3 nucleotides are TGTGCCAGCAGCAAAAGGGCTGGGTCGGGGACCCAGTACTTC. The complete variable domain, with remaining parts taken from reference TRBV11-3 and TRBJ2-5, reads EAGVVQSPRYKIIEKKQPVAFWCNPISGHNTLYWYLQNLGQGPELLIRYENEEAVDDSQLPKDRFSAERLKGVDSTLKIQPAELGDSAVYLCASSKRAGSGTQYFGPGTRLLVL.

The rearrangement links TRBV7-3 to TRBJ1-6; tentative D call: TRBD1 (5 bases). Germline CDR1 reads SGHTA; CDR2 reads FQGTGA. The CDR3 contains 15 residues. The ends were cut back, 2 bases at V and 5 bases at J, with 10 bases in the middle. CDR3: CASSLDGTNNSPLHF. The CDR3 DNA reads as TGTGCCAGCAGCTTAGACGGGACTAATAATTCACCCCTCCACTTT.

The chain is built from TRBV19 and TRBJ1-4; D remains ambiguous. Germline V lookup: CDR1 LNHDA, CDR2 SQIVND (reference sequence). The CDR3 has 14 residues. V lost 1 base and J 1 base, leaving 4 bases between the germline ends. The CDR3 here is CASSIVRTNEKLFF. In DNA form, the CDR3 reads TGTGCCAGTAGTATAGTCAGAACTAATGAAAAACTGTTTTTT.

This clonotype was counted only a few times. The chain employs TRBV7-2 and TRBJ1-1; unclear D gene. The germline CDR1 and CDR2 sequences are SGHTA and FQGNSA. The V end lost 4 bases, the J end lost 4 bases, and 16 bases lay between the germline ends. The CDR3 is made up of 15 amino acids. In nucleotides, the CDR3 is TGTGCCAGCAGCTCCGATCCGGCCTTGGGCACTGAAGCTTTCTTT. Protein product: CASSSDPALGTEAFF.

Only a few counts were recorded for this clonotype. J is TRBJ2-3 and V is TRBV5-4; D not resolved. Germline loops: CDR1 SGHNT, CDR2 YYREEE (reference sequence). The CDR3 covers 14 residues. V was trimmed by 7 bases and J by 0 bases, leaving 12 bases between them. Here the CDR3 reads CASHVGPSTDTQYF. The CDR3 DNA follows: TGTGCCAGCCATGTAGGCCCGAGCACAGATACGCAGTATTTT.

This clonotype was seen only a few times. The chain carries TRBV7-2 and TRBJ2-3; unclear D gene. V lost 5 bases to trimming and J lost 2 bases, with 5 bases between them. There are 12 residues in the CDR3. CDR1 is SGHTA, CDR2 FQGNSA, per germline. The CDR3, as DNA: TGTGCCAGCAGCACCTTCACAGATACGCAGTATTTT. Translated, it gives CASSTFTDTQYF.